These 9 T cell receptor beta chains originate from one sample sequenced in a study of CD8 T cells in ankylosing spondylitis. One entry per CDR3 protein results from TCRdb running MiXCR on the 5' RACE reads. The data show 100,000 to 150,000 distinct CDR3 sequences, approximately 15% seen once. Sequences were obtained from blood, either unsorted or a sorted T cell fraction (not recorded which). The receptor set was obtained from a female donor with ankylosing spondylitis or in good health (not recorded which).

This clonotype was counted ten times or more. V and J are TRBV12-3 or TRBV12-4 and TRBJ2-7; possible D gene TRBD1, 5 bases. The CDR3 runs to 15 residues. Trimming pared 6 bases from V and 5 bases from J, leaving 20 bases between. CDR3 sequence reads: CASSRIEGARDEQYF. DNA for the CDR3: TGTGCCAGCAGCCGGATAGAAGGGGCTCGAGACGAGCAGTACTTC.

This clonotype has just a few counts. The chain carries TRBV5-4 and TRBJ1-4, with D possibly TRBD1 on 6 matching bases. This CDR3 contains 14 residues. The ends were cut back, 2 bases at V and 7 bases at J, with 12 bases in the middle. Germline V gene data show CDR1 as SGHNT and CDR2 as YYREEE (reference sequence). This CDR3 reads CASSLRDTSEKLFF. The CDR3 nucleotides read TGTGCCAGCAGCTTACGGGACACCTCTGAAAAACTGTTTTTT. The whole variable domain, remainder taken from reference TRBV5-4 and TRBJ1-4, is ETGVTQSPTHLIKTRGQQVTLRCSSQSGHNTVSWYQQALGQGPQFIFQYYREEENGRGNFPPRFSGLQFPNYSSELNVNALELDDSALYLCASSLRDTSEKLFFGSGTQLSVL.

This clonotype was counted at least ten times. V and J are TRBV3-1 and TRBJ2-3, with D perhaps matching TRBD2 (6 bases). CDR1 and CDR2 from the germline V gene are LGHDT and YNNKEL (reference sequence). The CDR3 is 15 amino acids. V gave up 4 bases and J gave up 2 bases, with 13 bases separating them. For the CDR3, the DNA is TGTGCCAGCAGCCCCAAAGGCGGGGTCACAGATACGCAGTATTTT. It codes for CASSPKGGVTDTQYF.

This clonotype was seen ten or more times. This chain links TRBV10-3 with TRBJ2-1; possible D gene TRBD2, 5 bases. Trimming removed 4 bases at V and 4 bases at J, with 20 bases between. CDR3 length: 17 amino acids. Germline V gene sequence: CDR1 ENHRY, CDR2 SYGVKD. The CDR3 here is CAISGLADSLAYNEQFF. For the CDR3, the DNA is TGTGCCATCAGTGGGCTAGCAGACTCCCTGGCGTACAATGAGCAGTTCTTC.

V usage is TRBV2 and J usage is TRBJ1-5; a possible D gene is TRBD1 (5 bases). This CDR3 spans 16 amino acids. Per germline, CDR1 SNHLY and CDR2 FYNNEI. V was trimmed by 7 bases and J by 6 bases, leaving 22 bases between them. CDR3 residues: CASTDTRTWGGQPQHF. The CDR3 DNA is TGTGCCAGCACCGATACCCGGACATGGGGCGGTCAGCCCCAGCATTTT.

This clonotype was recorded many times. CDR3 DNA: TGCGCCAGCAGCTTGGAGGCGGGCGATCAGCCCCAGCATTTT. It encodes CASSLEAGDQPQHF. This chain connects TRBV5-1 to TRBJ1-5; no clear D. This CDR3 has 14 amino acids. V shed 0 bases and J shed 5 bases, with 9 bases lying between them. CDR1 is SGHRS, CDR2 YFSETQ, per germline.

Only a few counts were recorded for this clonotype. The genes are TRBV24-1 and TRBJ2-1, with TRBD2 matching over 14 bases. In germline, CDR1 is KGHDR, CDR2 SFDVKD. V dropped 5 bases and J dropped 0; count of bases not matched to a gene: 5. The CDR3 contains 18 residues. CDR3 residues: CATSGRLAGGPSYNEQFF. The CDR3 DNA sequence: TGTGCCACCAGTGGGAGACTAGCGGGGGGGCCCTCCTACAATGAGCAGTTCTTC.

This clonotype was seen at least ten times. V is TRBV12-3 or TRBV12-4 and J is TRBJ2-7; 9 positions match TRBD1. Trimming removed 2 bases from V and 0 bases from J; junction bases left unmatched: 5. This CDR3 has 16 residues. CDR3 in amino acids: CASSLRGQGSSYEQYF. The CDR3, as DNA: TGTGCCAGCAGTTTAAGGGGACAGGGCTCCTCCTACGAGCAGTACTTC.

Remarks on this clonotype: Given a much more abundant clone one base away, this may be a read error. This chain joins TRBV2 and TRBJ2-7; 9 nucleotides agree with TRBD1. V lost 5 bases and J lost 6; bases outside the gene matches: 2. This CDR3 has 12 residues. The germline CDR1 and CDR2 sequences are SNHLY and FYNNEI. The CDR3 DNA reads TGTGCCAGCAGTATGGACAGGGGCGAGCAGTACTTC. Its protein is CASSMDRGEQYF.